The 30 T cell receptor beta chains below come from one sample, sequenced in a study of glioma-infiltrating T cells after dendritic cell vaccination (TCRdb year 2016). Libraries were made using the immunoSEQ multiplex PCR assay. TCRdb's version of the immuneACCESS table is confined to in-frame rearrangements and falls short of the full clone set. An unresolved V gene accounts for under half of the shortfall where checked; the remainder is of unknown origin. Across this sample there are roughly 98,000 clones, with just over 85% seen only once. Of the sample, less than 20% is held by the ten largest clones. Sample: blood, taken before dendritic cell vaccination. The source of these receptors is a human donor with glioblastoma.

The rearrangement links TRBV18 to TRBJ2-7, with unresolved D. The V end was cut by 9 bases, the J end by 3 bases, with 12 bases between. This CDR3 is 12 amino acids long. Germline CDR1 reads KGHSH; CDR2 reads LQKENI. The CDR3 spells CASGSGVYEQYF. The DNA of the CDR3 is TGTGCCAGTGGGTCAGGCGTCTACGAGCAGTACTTC.

This clone has just a few counts. The genes are TRBV7-2 and TRBJ2-1; 9 bases are a match to TRBD1. Germline V gene data show CDR1 as SGHTA and CDR2 as FQGNSA. The V segment lost 5 bases and the J segment 5 bases; nucleotides outside the gene matches: 4. The CDR3 is 14 residues long. CDR3 amino acids: CASSRDRANNEQFF. Here the CDR3 DNA reads TGTGCCAGCAGCCGGGACAGGGCAAACAATGAGCAGTTCTTC.

The V gene is TRBV7-8, the J gene TRBJ2-3; no clear D gene. V was pared by 3 bases and J by 1 base, with 5 bases between. The germline CDR1 and CDR2 sequences are SGHVS and FQNEAQ. CDR3 length: 13 amino acids. The CDR3 sequence is CASSLLGTDTQYF. The DNA for the CDR3 is TGTGCCAGCAGCTTGCTAGGCACAGATACGCAGTATTTT.

CDR3 coding DNA: TGTGCCAGCTCACTTGGGACAGGGGACGTAGGCAATCAGCCCCAGCATTTT. Translation: CASSLGTGDVGNQPQHF. The genes are TRBV18 and TRBJ1-5; 10 bases align to TRBD1. With 4 bases clipped from V and 2 bases from J, the junction kept 8 bases outside the gene matches. The CDR3 consists of 17 residues. CDR1 is KGHSH, CDR2 LQKENI, per germline.

This chain uses TRBV7-2 with TRBJ1-2; D might be TRBD1 (5 bases). The CDR3 length is 15 residues. Germline V lookup: CDR1 SGHTA, CDR2 FQGNSA. Trimming shortened V by 4 bases and J by 7 bases, and 19 bases separated the two germline ends. The CDR3 protein is CASSSAGTGLSGYTF. CDR3 bases: TGTGCCAGCAGCTCCGCCGGGACTGGGCTATCTGGCTACACCTTC.

The chain carries TRBV29-1 and TRBJ1-2; weak D call: TRBD1 (6 bases). Germline V gives CDR1 SQVTM, CDR2 ANQGSEA. The CDR3 length is 12 residues. The V end was cut by 0 bases, the J end by 8 bases, with 10 bases between. The chain's CDR3 is CSVEEGGGGYTF. CDR3 bases: TGCAGCGTTGAAGAGGGGGGGGGCGGCTACACCTTC.

The J gene is TRBJ2-2, the V gene TRBV11-2, with 7 bases aligning to TRBD2. This CDR3 has 18 amino acids. CDR1 and CDR2 (germline): SGHAT, FQNNGV. The V segment lost 1 base and the J segment 0 bases; nucleotides outside the gene matches: 8. The CDR3 coding sequence is TGTGCCAGCAGCTTAGGGATACAGCGGGAACCGAACACCGGGGAGCTGTTTTTT. As protein: CASSLGIQREPNTGELFF.

The V and J genes are TRBV5-6 and TRBJ2-6; a possible D gene is TRBD1 (5 bases). Germline values: CDR1 SGHDT, CDR2 YYEEEE. Trimming cost V 5 bases and J 1 base, with 19 bases left between them. The CDR3 contains 18 residues. CDR3 region: CASRKDQGSFSGANVLTF. In DNA, the CDR3 is TGTGCCAGCAGGAAAGACCAGGGAAGTTTTTCTGGGGCCAACGTCCTGACTTTC.

This sequence joins TRBV5-1 and TRBJ2-6, with TRBD1 matching 8 bases. CDR3 size: 14 residues. Germline loops: CDR1 SGHRS, CDR2 YFSETQ. With 4 bases clipped from V and 12 bases from J, the junction kept 9 bases outside the gene matches. The CDR3 sequence is CASSASGTGLVLTF. The CDR3 nucleotides read TGCGCCAGCAGCGCATCCGGGACAGGCCTCGTCCTGACTTTC.

The chain is built from TRBV7-2 and TRBJ2-7; 16 bases line up with TRBD2. Germline-derived CDR1 and CDR2 are SGHTA and FQGNSA. Trimming cost V 0 bases and J 2 bases; bases outside gene matches: 7. The CDR3 is made up of 19 amino acids. CDR3 protein: CASSLALGTSGRAPYEQYF. DNA for the CDR3: TGTGCCAGCAGCTTAGCGCTTGGGACTAGCGGGAGGGCCCCCTACGAGCAGTACTTC.

The gene calls are TRBV11-2 and TRBJ1-3; D is perhaps TRBD1 (5 bases). The CDR3 is 15 residues long. Germline CDR1 SGHAT, CDR2 FQNNGV. Trimming shortened V by 5 bases and J by 2 bases, and 13 bases separated the two germline ends. In DNA form, the CDR3 reads TGTGCCAGCAGCATCCCGGGACTCCCTGGAAACACCATATATTTT. This codes for CASSIPGLPGNTIYF.

This CDR3 reads CASSFGTNTEAFF. For the CDR3, the DNA is TGTGCCAGCAGCTTTGGTACTAACACTGAAGCTTTCTTT. The rearrangement links TRBV7-8 to TRBJ1-1, with D hard to call. Trimming took 3 bases from V and 2 from J, leaving 7 bases between them. The CDR3 is 13 residues long. The germline CDR1 and CDR2 sequences are SGHVS and FQNEAQ.

The chain is built from TRBV9 and TRBJ1-4, with TRBD1 as a possible D gene (5 bases). Germline V gene lookup returns CDR1 SGDLS and CDR2 YYNGEE. V lost 1 base and J lost 8, with 12 bases in between. This CDR3 contains 14 residues. The CDR3 reads CASSVRAGQEKLFF. The CDR3 nucleotides are TGTGCCAGCAGCGTAAGGGCAGGGCAGGAAAAACTGTTTTTT.

The gene calls are TRBV18 and TRBJ1-1; D is perhaps TRBD1 (5 bases). CDR1 KGHSH and CDR2 LQKENI come from the germline V gene. Between the trimmed V and J ends, which lost 0 bases and 1 base, there was a span of 9 bases. The CDR3 is 15 residues long. The CDR3: CASSPPGRENTEAFF. In DNA, the CDR3 is TGTGCCAGCTCACCACCGGGCAGGGAGAACACTGAAGCTTTCTTT.

The V call is TRBV29-1, the J call TRBJ2-3; TRBD2 agrees at 9 bases. With V trimmed by 0 bases and J by 4 bases, 5 bases remained unmatched. Germline V gene data show CDR1 as SQVTM and CDR2 as ANQGSEA. The CDR3 contains 15 residues. CDR3 loop: CSVEDLSGRADTQYF. The CDR3 nucleotides are TGCAGCGTTGAAGATCTTAGCGGGAGAGCAGATACGCAGTATTTT.

The gene calls are TRBV10-1 and TRBJ1-5; D is undetermined. The V end was cut by 6 bases, the J end by 0 bases, with 15 bases between. CDR1 is WNHNN, CDR2 SYGVQD, per germline (reference sequence). The CDR3 runs 16 residues. The CDR3 loop is CASSQDEKYSNQPQHF. The CDR3 region has the DNA TGCGCCAGCAGCCAGGATGAAAAGTATAGCAATCAGCCCCAGCATTTT.

V gene TRBV6-5 combines with J gene TRBJ1-4; maybe TRBD1 (5 bases). The CDR3 has 14 residues. V gave up 6 bases and J gave up 5 bases, with 13 bases separating them. Germline V lookup: CDR1 MNHEY, CDR2 SVGAGI. CDR3 residues: CASRPGTTNEKLFF. The CDR3 nucleotides read TGTGCCAGCAGGCCCGGGACTACAAATGAAAAACTGTTTTTT.

This clone appeared a few times. Written as DNA, the CDR3 is TGTGCCAGCAGCTTAGGAGGGCGGGAGACTGGAAACACCATATATTTT. Residues: CASSLGGRETGNTIYF. The gene calls are TRBV13 and TRBJ1-3; D uncertain. Trimming left V 0 bases short and J 2 bases short, with 11 bases between. The germline gives CDR1 PRHDT, CDR2 FYEKMQ (reference sequence). This CDR3 contains 16 residues.

The chain combines TRBV6-4 with TRBJ2-7; TRBD2 is a possible D gene (6 bases). CDR1 and CDR2 from the germline V gene are MRHNA and SNTAGT. The CDR3 length is 14 residues. With 8 bases removed from V and 0 bases from J, the gap between germline ends came to 14 bases. CDR3 in amino acids: CASVGLLRSYEQYF. CDR3 nucleotide sequence: TGTGCCAGCGTTGGACTATTACGCTCCTACGAGCAGTACTTC.

The gene calls are TRBV15 and TRBJ2-4; D is unclear. Trimming left V 0 bases short and J 0 bases short, with 9 bases between. In germline, CDR1 is LNHNV, CDR2 YYDKDF (reference sequence). The CDR3 runs to 16 residues. CDR3 in DNA: TGTGCCACCAGCAGAGATCCAGATTTAGCCAAAAACATTCAGTACTTC. It translates to CATSRDPDLAKNIQYF.

For the CDR3, the DNA is TGTGCCAGCAGTAGGGGCGGGGGAGATACGCAGTATTTT. Its translation is CASSRGGGDTQYF. This chain links TRBV27 with TRBJ2-3; 7 positions agree with TRBD2. V was clipped by 5 bases and J by 5 bases; unmatched bases: 4. CDR1 MNHEY and CDR2 SMNVEV come from the germline V gene (reference sequence). The length of the CDR3 is 13 residues.

The genes are TRBV5-4 and TRBJ1-2; D unclear. Germline loops: CDR1 SGHNT, CDR2 YYREEE (reference sequence). With 0 bases removed from V and 4 bases from J, the gap between germline ends came to 7 bases. CDR3 length equals 13 residues. In nucleotides, the CDR3 is TGTGCCAGCAGCTTGGCGGGATCCTATGGCTACACCTTC. It codes for CASSLAGSYGYTF. The whole variable domain, remainder taken from reference TRBV5-4 and TRBJ1-2, is ETGVTQSPTHLIKTRGQQVTLRCSSQSGHNTVSWYQQALGQGPQFIFQYYREEENGRGNFPPRFSGLQFPNYSSELNVNALELDDSALYLCASSLAGSYGYTFGSGTRLTVV.

A note on this clone: Other DNA sequences in the sample encode the same CDR3. The genes are TRBV7-3 and TRBJ2-3; 12 nucleotides agree with TRBD2. This CDR3 comprises 16 residues. Germline V gene sequence: CDR1 SGHTA, CDR2 FQGTGA. V gave up 2 bases and J gave up 1 base; unmatched junction bases: 1. The CDR3 sequence: CASSLLAGGGTDTQYF. The CDR3, as DNA: TGTGCCAGCAGCTTACTAGCGGGGGGGGGCACAGATACGCAGTATTTT.

This CDR3 is CASSQARGYEQYF. CDR3 coding DNA: TGTGCCAGCAGCCAAGCCCGGGGCTACGAGCAGTACTTC. The chain joins TRBV4-2 to TRBJ2-7, with D possibly being TRBD2 (5 bases). The germline V gene has CDR1 LGHNA and CDR2 YNFKEQ. V lost 1 base and J lost 3, with 7 bases in between. The CDR3 length is 13 residues.

This clone occurred once. The chain recombines TRBV4-1 with TRBJ2-1; 11 bases match TRBD2. The germline gives CDR1 MGHRA, CDR2 YSYEKL. This CDR3 has 17 amino acids. With 4 bases clipped from V and 3 bases from J, the junction kept 8 bases outside the gene matches. The CDR3 reads CASSPSLAGGYYNEQFF. The CDR3 region has the DNA TGCGCCAGCAGCCCTTCTCTAGCGGGGGGTTACTACAATGAGCAGTTCTTC.

The chain couples TRBV27 to TRBJ2-5, with 9 bases aligning to TRBD1. Germline V gene lookup returns CDR1 MNHEY and CDR2 SMNVEV (reference sequence). The CDR3 has 13 residues. Trimming at V came to 7 bases and at J to 5 bases, leaving 5 bases not matched to a gene. The CDR3 protein is CASKTGGLETQYF. The CDR3 nucleotides are TGTGCCAGCAAAACAGGGGGCCTTGAGACCCAGTACTTC.

The CDR3 DNA follows: TGTGCCAGCAGCTTACCGGACAGGAGTGGAGAAGCTTTCTTT. Translation gives CASSLPDRSGEAFF. The chain is built from TRBV9 and TRBJ1-1; 7 nucleotides agree with TRBD1. CDR3 length equals 14 residues. The V segment lost 4 bases and the J segment 8 bases; nucleotides outside the gene matches: 11. Germline CDR1 SGDLS, CDR2 YYNGEE.

The chain employs TRBV21-1 and TRBJ1-1; the D call in the table, TRBD1, was not verified against the DNA. TRBV21-1 is described as a pseudogene. CDR3 length equals 17 residues. The DNA of the CDR3 is TGTGCCAGCAGCAATGGTGGGGACACCATGGGAAACACTGAAGCTTTCTTT. Translating gives CASSNGGDTMGNTEAFF.

The rearrangement joins TRBV5-1 to TRBJ2-7, with a weak D call TRBD2 (6 bases). Trimming stripped 0 bases from V and 0 bases from J, with 10 bases between. The CDR3 loop spans 15 amino acids. Germline V gene data show CDR1 as SGHRS and CDR2 as YFSETQ. DNA of the CDR3: TGCGCCAGCAGCTTGGAAGGAGCGGGCTCCTACGAGCAGTACTTC. It specifies CASSLEGAGSYEQYF.

The V and J genes are TRBV7-2 and TRBJ1-2, with 10 bases aligning to TRBD1. CDR3 length: 15 amino acids. Trimming took 5 bases from V and 7 from J; bases not matched to a gene: 10. Looked up from germline, CDR1 is SGHTA and CDR2 is FQGNSA. CDR3 nucleotide sequence: TGTGCCAGCAGCGGGCCTGACAGGGGGCGCGGTGGCTACACCTTC. The encoded protein is CASSGPDRGRGGYTF.